The T cell receptor (beta chain) under discussion was sequenced for a study of cytotoxic CD8 clonotypes in ibrutinib-treated CLL. Study information: Response samples came after a median 12 months of treatment, range 6 to 36.

Concerning this clone itself: What it binds is unknown.

Study-wide points: At ibrutinib response, clonality increased, and at progression it declined back toward baseline.

Here immunoSEQ multiplex PCR was the method, and the copy in TCRdb shows in-frame clones only, minus some. The sample has about 140,000 clones, 91% seen once. The source is a human donor with chronic lymphocytic leukemia. The starting material was PBMCs, obtained after 12 months of ibrutinib treatment.

In DNA form, the CDR3 reads TGTGCCAGCACTGGGGGACAGGGGCCCTACGAGCAGTACTTC. This translates into CASTGGQGPYEQYF. The genes are TRBV27 and TRBJ2-7; TRBD1 aligns across 10 bases. Germline assignment: CDR1 MNHEY and CDR2 SMNVEV (reference sequence). V was pared by 7 bases and J by 2 bases, with 5 bases of the junction left unmatched. This CDR3 has 14 residues.